What follows describes a single T cell receptor (beta chain). These data originate in a study of blood T cell repertoires in COVID-19. CDR1 and CDR2 from the germline V gene are MNHNY and SVGAGI (reference sequence). The CDR3 loop spans 14 amino acids. J lost 6 bases, V lost 2 bases, and 7 bases had no gene match. The authors' processing: Estimation of nucleated cell counts relied on the amplification of reference gene primers. The method was immunoSEQ multiplex PCR; TCRdb's version includes in-frame clones alone and lacks a portion of them. D and trimming come from the DNA, and the V and J calls and clone size come from that table. The table records 65,000 to 75,000 clones, roughly 70% of them present only once.

This sequence was found in a man aged 65-85 years with acute or convalescent COVID-19. The sequenced material came from peripheral blood. The chain joins TRBV6-6 to TRBJ2-7; TRBD1 matches at 7 bases. CDR3 amino acids: CASSYIGTEFEQYF. CDR3 nucleotides: TGTGCCAGCAGTTACATCGGGACAGAATTCGAGCAGTACTTC.